This TCR beta chain was identified during a study of shared clonotypes between healthy human individuals. The naive CD8 subset, CD45RO-negative cells positively selected for CCR7, excluded terminally differentiated effector memory CD45RA+ cells. Germline V gives CDR1 MNHEY, CDR2 SMNVEV (reference sequence). V shed 5 bases and J 1 base; nucleotides not matched to a gene: 15. This CDR3 is 18 amino acids long. TCRdb's copy holds only in-frame clones and misses some; the assay was immunoSEQ multiplex PCR. The table lists around 2,000,000 clones, about 94% of them singletons, with roughly 1.1% in the top ten. Concerning this clone: The target antigen is unknown.

Study-level results: The study sampled only blood, and tissue repertoires likely differ.

Sequences were obtained from naive CD8+ T cells sorted from blood. The TCR originated in a man aged 18-30 years in good health. This sequence joins TRBV27 and TRBJ2-5; TRBD1 matches 8 bases. CDR3 sequence (DNA): TGTGCCAGCAGTCTAGTAAGAAGACAGGGGCCCTTCCAAGAGACCCAGTACTTC. Its protein is CASSLVRRQGPFQETQYF.